The TCR beta chain described here comes from a study of OX40 agonist ivuxolimab in advanced cancers. Study details: Mean age approximately 61 years, range about 20 to 79; about 81% male.

Study outcomes and limitations: At doses 0.1 to 3.0 mg/kg, CD4+ and CD8+ clones expanded. Low normalized T-cell clonal expansion also characterized some of the nonresponders. Average numbers of expanded clones were greater in CD8+ T cells than in CD4+.

Trimming took 1 base from V and 4 from J, leaving 9 bases between them. Germline V gene data show CDR1 as SGHNT and CDR2 as YYREEE (reference sequence). CDR3 length: 13 residues. As concerns this clone: Its cognate antigen is unknown.

The method was immunoSEQ multiplex PCR; TCRdb's version includes in-frame clones alone and lacks a portion of them. The sample lists tens of thousands of clones; about 94% were seen once. The TCR comes from an adult with an advanced solid tumor such as melanoma, head and neck, liver or kidney cancer. Sequenced here: CD4+ or CD8+ T cells sorted from blood, sampled in a trial of the OX40 agonist ivuxolimab. The V gene is TRBV5-4, the J gene TRBJ2-7; TRBD1 is a possible D gene (6 bases). For the CDR3, the DNA is TGTGCCAGCAGCTTGCAGGGGCGGTACGAGCAGTACTTC. Translation gives CASSLQGRYEQYF.